This T cell receptor beta chain was found in a study of blood T cell repertoires in COVID-19. Study processing details: Counts of nucleated cells, estimated from reference gene primer amplification, were obtained. Here immunoSEQ multiplex PCR was the method, and the copy in TCRdb shows in-frame clones only, minus some. V, J and clone size derive from that table, while D and trimming were established from the DNA sequence. The data contain fewer than 350,000 clones, approximately 86% of them singletons. The germline CDR1 and CDR2 sequences are SGHKS and YYEKEE (reference sequence). The V end lost 0 bases, the J end lost 7 bases, and 8 bases lay between the germline ends. The CDR3 is 14 amino acids. Adults between about 18 and 89 years of age took part from more than 20 US areas.

This sequence was found in a woman aged 40 to 55 with acute COVID-19. Sequencing was performed on PBMCs or T cells enriched from blood (not recorded which). The chain couples TRBV5-5 to TRBJ1-6; no reliable D call. Here the CDR3 reads CASSLEGENSPLHF. CDR3 DNA: TGTGCCAGCAGCTTGGAAGGAGAAAATTCACCCCTCCACTTT.